The 24 T cell receptor beta chains below all came from one sample that was sequenced in a study of control samples from healthy donors and cancer patients. Profiled with immunoSEQ multiplex PCR; TCRdb holds only in-frame clones, not every one. The data contain approximately 90,000 clones, approximately 89% of them singletons. The material sequenced was blood. These receptors all stem from a young man in good health.

The chain is built from TRBV10-2 and TRBJ1-4; D is unclear. Germline loops: CDR1 WSHSY, CDR2 SAAADI. V was pared by 1 base and J by 8 bases, with 8 bases between. The CDR3 spans 13 residues. The CDR3 nucleotides are TGCGCCAGCAGTGAGTATGTGGGAGAAAAACTGTTTTTT. This translates into CASSEYVGEKLFF.

The rearrangement joins TRBV27 to TRBJ2-5, with 9 bases aligning to TRBD1. Germline assignment: CDR1 MNHEY and CDR2 SMNVEV (reference sequence). This CDR3 is built from 15 residues. Trimming removed 5 bases from V and 7 bases from J; junction bases left unmatched: 11. Written as DNA, the CDR3 is TGTGCCAGCAGTGCCGGGACAGGGAAACTTTGGACCCAGTACTTC. It encodes CASSAGTGKLWTQYF.

This clone was observed once. The V gene is TRBV7-9, the J gene TRBJ2-7; 7 bases are a match to TRBD1. Germline trimming cut 5 bases from V and 5 bases from J; bases unmatched to any gene: 3. Germline CDR1 reads SEHNR; CDR2 reads FQNEAQ (reference sequence). This CDR3 is 12 amino acids long. This chain's CDR3 is CASSPGTDEQYF. DNA of the CDR3: TGTGCCAGCAGCCCCGGGACAGACGAGCAGTACTTC.

The rearrangement uses TRBV2 and TRBJ2-2; no clear D. Germline V lookup: CDR1 SNHLY, CDR2 FYNNEI. V lost 7 bases and J 1 base, leaving 10 bases between the germline ends. The CDR3 extends over 14 amino acids. In nucleotides, the CDR3 is TGTGCCAGCACAGGCAACAGGAACACCGGGGAGCTGTTTTTT. Protein: CASTGNRNTGELFF.

This clone is a singleton in its sample. The J gene is TRBJ1-1, the V gene TRBV5-1, with 8 bases matching TRBD1. The ends lost 2 bases at V and 8 bases at J; junction bases unmatched: 11. Germline V gene sequence: CDR1 SGHRS, CDR2 YFSETQ. The CDR3 loop spans 15 amino acids. The CDR3 spells CASSFGPGGPPEAFF. CDR3 coding DNA: TGCGCCAGCAGCTTCGGACCAGGGGGCCCGCCAGAAGCTTTCTTT. The whole variable domain, remainder taken from reference TRBV5-1 and TRBJ1-1, is KAGVTQTPRYLIKTRGQQVTLSCSPISGHRSVSWYQQTPGQGLQFLFEYFSETQRNKGNFPGRFSGRQFSNSRSEMNVSTLELGDSALYLCASSFGPGGPPEAFFGQGTRLTVV.

The chain is built from TRBV5-5 and TRBJ1-1; D call uncertain. The CDR3 sequence is 15 residues long. The V gene lost 4 bases and the J gene lost 4 bases, with 17 bases spanning the gap. Germline loops: CDR1 SGHKS, CDR2 YYEKEE (reference sequence). The CDR3 loop reads CASSPRPSSGTEAFF. The CDR3 region has the DNA TGTGCCAGCAGCCCAAGACCTTCCTCGGGCACTGAAGCTTTCTTT.

CDR3 nucleotides: TGTGCCAGCAGCCAAGTGGCGGGGGCGCTTGGAAACACCATATATTTT. It encodes CASSQVAGALGNTIYF. J is TRBJ1-3 and V is TRBV14; TRBD1 might be the D (6 bases). Looked up from germline, CDR1 is SGHDN and CDR2 is FVKESK. The CDR3 length is 16 residues. V was shortened by 1 base and J by 3 bases, with 13 bases between the two germline ends. The complete variable domain, with remaining parts taken from reference TRBV14 and TRBJ1-3, reads EAGVTQFPSHSVIEKGQTVTLRCDPISGHDNLYWYRRVMGKEIKFLLHFVKESKQDESGMPNNRFLAERTGGTYSTLKVQPAELEDSGVYFCASSQVAGALGNTIYFGEGSWLTVV.

This sequence joins TRBV4-1 and TRBJ1-1; D call uncertain. CDR3 length: 15 amino acids. In germline, CDR1 is MGHRA, CDR2 YSYEKL. V lost 2 bases and J 1 base, leaving 11 bases between the germline ends. DNA for the CDR3: TGCGCCAGCAGCCAAATAGGAGAAGGGAACACTGAAGCTTTCTTT. Its protein product is CASSQIGEGNTEAFF.

The chain employs TRBV5-6 and TRBJ2-1; 9 bases are shared with TRBD2. J was trimmed by 8 bases and V by 5 bases; bases with no gene match: 14. CDR3 length equals 16 residues. Germline V CDR1 and CDR2: SGHDT, YYEEEE. CDR3 region: CASSSPGLALLHEQFF. In DNA, the CDR3 is TGTGCCAGCAGTTCCCCGGGACTAGCTTTACTCCATGAGCAGTTCTTC.

This clone was counted once. The rearrangement uses TRBV2 and TRBJ2-3; 8 nucleotides agree with TRBD1. This CDR3 contains 14 residues. The trim removed 6 bases at V and 4 bases at J, leaving 6 bases unmatched. Germline-derived CDR1 and CDR2 are SNHLY and FYNNEI. The CDR3 spells CASRLAGGSDTQYF. The CDR3 DNA is TGTGCCAGCAGGTTGGCAGGGGGCTCAGATACGCAGTATTTT.

In this sample, this clone turned up once. The genes are TRBV24-1 and TRBJ1-1; the match to TRBD1 covers 7 bases. The germline gives CDR1 KGHDR, CDR2 SFDVKD. V was pared by 2 bases and J by 2 bases, with 4 bases of the junction left unmatched. The CDR3 has 15 residues. DNA for the CDR3: TGTGCCACCAGTGATTCGAGACAGGGAAACACTGAAGCTTTCTTT. Amino acids: CATSDSRQGNTEAFF.

V usage is TRBV6-5 and J usage is TRBJ2-2; 7 bases match TRBD1. The germline V gene encodes CDR1 MNHEY and CDR2 SVGAGI. V was clipped by 8 bases and J by 11 bases; unmatched bases: 14. The CDR3 has 14 amino acids. The CDR3: CASQEGTAVQELFF. CDR3 nucleotides: TGTGCCAGCCAAGAAGGGACAGCCGTCCAAGAGCTGTTTTTT.

The chain employs TRBV6-1 and TRBJ1-4; tentative D call: TRBD1 (6 bases). Trimming left V 0 bases short and J 3 bases short, with 14 bases between. The germline V gene has CDR1 MNHNS and CDR2 SASEGT. The length of the CDR3 is 17 residues. CDR3 DNA sequence: TGTGCCAGCAGTGAAGCTGGCCCCTGGGGGCCTAATGAAAAACTGTTTTTT. Its protein is CASSEAGPWGPNEKLFF.

V and J are TRBV19 and TRBJ2-7; 11 nucleotides align to TRBD1. Unmatched junction bases numbered 5, after V lost 3 bases and J lost 4 bases. Germline values: CDR1 LNHDA, CDR2 SQIVND (reference sequence). This CDR3 has 15 residues. The CDR3 DNA reads as TGTGCCAGTAGTATCCCCGGGACAGGGGGGTACGAGCAGTACTTC. Translating gives CASSIPGTGGYEQYF.

The chain couples TRBV6-1 to TRBJ1-2; D is unclear. This CDR3 is 13 amino acids long. V lost 1 base and J 3 bases, leaving 6 bases between the germline ends. The V gene's germline CDR1 is MNHNS and CDR2 SASEGT. This chain's CDR3 is CASSEGGDYGYTF. In DNA form, the CDR3 reads TGTGCCAGCAGTGAAGGAGGAGACTATGGCTACACCTTC.

The CDR3 loop reads CASRRQVATEAFF. CDR3 sequence (DNA): TGTGCCAGCAGGAGACAGGTCGCGACTGAAGCTTTCTTT. The chain has TRBV12-3 or TRBV12-4 and TRBJ1-1, with D perhaps matching TRBD1 (6 bases). The ends were cut back, 6 bases at V and 5 bases at J, with 13 bases in the middle. The CDR3 extends over 13 amino acids.

The V call is TRBV7-3, the J call TRBJ2-5; weak D call: TRBD1 (6 bases). This CDR3 contains 15 residues. Trimming stripped 5 bases from V and 5 bases from J, with 18 bases between. Germline V gene lookup returns CDR1 SGHTA and CDR2 FQGTGA. The chain's CDR3 is CASSHTTGGAETQYF. In nucleotides, the CDR3 is TGTGCCAGCAGCCACACGACAGGTGGGGCGGAGACCCAGTACTTC.

The rearrangement links TRBV13 to TRBJ2-2; TRBD2 aligns across 8 bases. The germline V gene has CDR1 PRHDT and CDR2 FYEKMQ (reference sequence). The CDR3 is made up of 15 amino acids. The trim removed 10 bases at V and 0 bases at J, leaving 7 bases unmatched. CDR3 sequence (DNA): TGTGCCATTCCCCCGGGGGGGCCGAACACCGGGGAGCTGTTTTTT. The encoded protein is CAIPPGGPNTGELFF.

The CDR3 bases are TGTGCCAGCAGCCAAGATCGTGGCTACACCTTC. Translated, it gives CASSQDRGYTF. The chain carries TRBV3-1 (or the pseudogene TRBV3-2) and TRBJ1-2; D call uncertain. CDR1 LGHDT and CDR2 YNNKEL come from the germline V gene (reference sequence). V shed 0 bases and J shed 7 bases, with 3 bases lying between them. This CDR3 has 11 amino acids.

This chain uses TRBV19 with TRBJ2-1; D gene ambiguous. V was shortened by 10 bases and J by 4 bases, with 20 bases between the two germline ends. CDR1 LNHDA and CDR2 SQIVND come from the germline V gene (reference sequence). The CDR3 has 15 residues. CDR3 DNA sequence: TGTGCCACCAAGCAGGATTCTTGGATTTACAATGAGCAGTTCTTC. It specifies CATKQDSWIYNEQFF. Complete variable domain (other parts from reference TRBV19 and TRBJ2-1): DGGITQSPKYLFRKEGQNVTLSCEQNLNHDAMYWYRQDPGQGLRLIYYSQIVNDFQKGDIAEGYSVSREKKESFPLTVTSAQKNPTAFYLCATKQDSWIYNEQFFGPGTRLTVL.

V and J are TRBV27 and TRBJ2-7; D gene unclear. The CDR3 is 14 amino acids. V was pared by 0 bases and J by 0 bases, with 6 bases between. From germline, CDR1 is MNHEY and CDR2 SMNVEV (reference sequence). In DNA, the CDR3 is TGTGCCAGCAGTTTATCAGGCACCTCCTACGAGCAGTACTTC. Amino acid sequence: CASSLSGTSYEQYF.

This chain joins TRBV5-1 and TRBJ2-7; TRBD1 matches at 7 bases. Germline trimming cut 2 bases from V and 3 bases from J; bases unmatched to any gene: 2. This CDR3 comprises 13 residues. The germline V gene has CDR1 SGHRS and CDR2 YFSETQ. The DNA of the CDR3 is TGCGCCAGCAGCTTTGCAGGGGGCTACGAGCAGTACTTC. It yields the protein CASSFAGGYEQYF.

This clone appeared a single time. The chain has TRBV28 and TRBJ1-6; no firm D call. CDR1 is MDHEN and CDR2 is SYDVKM in the germline V gene. The CDR3 covers 14 residues. Trimming pared 5 bases from V and 7 bases from J, leaving 12 bases between. CDR3 sequence: CASSPTDGNSPLHF. The CDR3 region has the DNA TGTGCCAGCAGTCCAACCGATGGGAATTCACCCCTCCACTTT. Together with reference TRBV28 and TRBJ1-6, the CDR3 gives the full variable domain: DVKVTQSSRYLVKRTGEKVFLECVQDMDHENMFWYRQDPGLGLRLIYFSYDVKMKEKGDIPEGYSVSREKKERFSLILESASTNQTSMYLCASSPTDGNSPLHFGNGTRLTVT.

The V call is TRBV6-5, the J call TRBJ1-6; 9 nucleotides match TRBD1. Germline V gives CDR1 MNHEY, CDR2 SVGAGI. Trimming cost V 8 bases and J 7 bases; bases outside gene matches: 3. The CDR3 runs 13 residues. In DNA, the CDR3 is TGTGCCAGCCAGGGACAGGGAAATTCACCCCTCCACTTT. Protein: CASQGQGNSPLHF.